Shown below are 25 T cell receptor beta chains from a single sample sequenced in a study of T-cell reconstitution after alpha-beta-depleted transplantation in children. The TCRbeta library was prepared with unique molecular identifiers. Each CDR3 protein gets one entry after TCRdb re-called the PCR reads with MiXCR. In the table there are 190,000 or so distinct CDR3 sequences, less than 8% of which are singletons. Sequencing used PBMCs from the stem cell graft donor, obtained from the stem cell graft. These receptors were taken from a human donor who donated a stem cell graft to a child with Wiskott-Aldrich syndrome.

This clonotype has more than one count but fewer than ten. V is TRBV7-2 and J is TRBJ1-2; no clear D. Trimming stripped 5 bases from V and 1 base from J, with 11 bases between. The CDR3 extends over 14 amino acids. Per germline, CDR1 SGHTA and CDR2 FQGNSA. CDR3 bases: TGTGCCAGCAGCCCCACGGCCCTTAACTATGGCTACACCTTC. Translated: CASSPTALNYGYTF. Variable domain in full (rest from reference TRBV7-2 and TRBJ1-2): GAGVSQSPSNKVTEKGKDVELRCDPISGHTALYWYRQSLGQGLEFLIYFQGNSAPDKSGLPSDRFSAERTGGSVSTLTIQRTQQEDSAVYLCASSPTALNYGYTFGSGTRLTVV.

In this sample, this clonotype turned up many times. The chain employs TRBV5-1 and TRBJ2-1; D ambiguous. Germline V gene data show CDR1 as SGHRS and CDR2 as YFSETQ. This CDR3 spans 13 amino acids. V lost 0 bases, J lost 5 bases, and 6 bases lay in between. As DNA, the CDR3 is TGCGCCAGCAGCTTGGCCTTAGACAATGAGCAGTTCTTC. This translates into CASSLALDNEQFF.

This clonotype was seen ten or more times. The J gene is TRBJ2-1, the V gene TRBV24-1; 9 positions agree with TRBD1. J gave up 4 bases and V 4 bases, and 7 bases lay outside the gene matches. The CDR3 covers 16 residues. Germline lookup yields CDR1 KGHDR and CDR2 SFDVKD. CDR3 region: CATSDLTGGSYNEQFF. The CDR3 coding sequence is TGTGCCACCAGTGACTTGACAGGGGGATCGTACAATGAGCAGTTCTTC.

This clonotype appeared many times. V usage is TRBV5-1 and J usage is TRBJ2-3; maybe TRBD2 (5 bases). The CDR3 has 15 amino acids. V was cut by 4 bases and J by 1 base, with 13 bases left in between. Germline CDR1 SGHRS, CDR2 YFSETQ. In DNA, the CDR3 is TGCGCCAGCAGCGCCACTAGTGCGGGCACAGATACGCAGTATTTT. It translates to CASSATSAGTDTQYF.

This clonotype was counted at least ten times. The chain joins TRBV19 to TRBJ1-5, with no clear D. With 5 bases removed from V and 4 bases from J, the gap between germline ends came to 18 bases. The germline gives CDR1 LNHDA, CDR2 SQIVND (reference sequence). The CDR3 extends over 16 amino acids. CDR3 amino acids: CASSPAREGLNQPQHF. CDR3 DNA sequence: TGTGCCAGTAGTCCGGCGAGGGAGGGCTTAAATCAGCCCCAGCATTTT.

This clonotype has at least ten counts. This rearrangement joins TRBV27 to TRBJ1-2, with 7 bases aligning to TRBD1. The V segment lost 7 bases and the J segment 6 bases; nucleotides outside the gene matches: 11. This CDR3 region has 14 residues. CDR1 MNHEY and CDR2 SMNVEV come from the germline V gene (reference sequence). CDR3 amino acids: CASTRGGLMDGYTF. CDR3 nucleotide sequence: TGTGCCAGCACCAGGGGGGGGCTCATGGATGGCTACACCTTC.

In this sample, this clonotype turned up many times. The CDR3 coding sequence is TGTGCCAGCAGTGAAGGTCGGGGGCTTTCGGATGGCTACACCTTC. Amino acid sequence: CASSEGRGLSDGYTF. The chain has TRBV2 and TRBJ1-2, with D possibly TRBD1 on 6 matching bases. V was shortened by 1 base and J by 6 bases, with 15 bases between the two germline ends. Germline assignment: CDR1 SNHLY and CDR2 FYNNEI. There are 15 residues in the CDR3.

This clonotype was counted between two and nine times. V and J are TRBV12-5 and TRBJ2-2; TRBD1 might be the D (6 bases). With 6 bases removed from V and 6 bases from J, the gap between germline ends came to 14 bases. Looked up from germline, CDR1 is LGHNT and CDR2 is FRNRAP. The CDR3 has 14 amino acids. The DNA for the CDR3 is TGTGCTAGTGGGCAGACAGGATTTGCCGGGGAGCTGTTTTTT. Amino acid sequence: CASGQTGFAGELFF.

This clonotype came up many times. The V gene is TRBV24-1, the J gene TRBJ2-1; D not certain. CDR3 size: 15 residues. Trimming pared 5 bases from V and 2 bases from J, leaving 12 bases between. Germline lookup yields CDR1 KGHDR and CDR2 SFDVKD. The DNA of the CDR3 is TGTGCCACCAGTGGGGGTCTTATACCCTACAATGAGCAGTTCTTC. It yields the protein CATSGGLIPYNEQFF.

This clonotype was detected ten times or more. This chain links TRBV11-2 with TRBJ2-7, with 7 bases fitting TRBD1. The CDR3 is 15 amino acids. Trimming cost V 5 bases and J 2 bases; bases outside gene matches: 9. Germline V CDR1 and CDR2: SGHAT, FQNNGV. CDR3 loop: CASSPRTGGPYEQYF. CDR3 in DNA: TGTGCCAGCAGCCCCAGGACAGGTGGTCCCTACGAGCAGTACTTC.

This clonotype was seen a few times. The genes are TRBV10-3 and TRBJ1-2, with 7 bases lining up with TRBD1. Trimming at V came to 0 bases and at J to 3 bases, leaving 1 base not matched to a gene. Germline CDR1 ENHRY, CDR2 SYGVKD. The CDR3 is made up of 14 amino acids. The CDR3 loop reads CAISESQGDYGYTF. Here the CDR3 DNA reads TGTGCCATCAGTGAGTCCCAGGGGGACTATGGCTACACCTTC.

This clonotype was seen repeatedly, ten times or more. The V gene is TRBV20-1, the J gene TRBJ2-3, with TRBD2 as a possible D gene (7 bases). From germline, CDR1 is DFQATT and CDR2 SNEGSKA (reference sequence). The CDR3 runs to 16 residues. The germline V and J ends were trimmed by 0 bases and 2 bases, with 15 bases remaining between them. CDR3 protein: CSARDRGRASTDTQYF. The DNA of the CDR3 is TGCAGTGCTAGAGATAGGGGGAGGGCTTCCACAGATACGCAGTATTTT.

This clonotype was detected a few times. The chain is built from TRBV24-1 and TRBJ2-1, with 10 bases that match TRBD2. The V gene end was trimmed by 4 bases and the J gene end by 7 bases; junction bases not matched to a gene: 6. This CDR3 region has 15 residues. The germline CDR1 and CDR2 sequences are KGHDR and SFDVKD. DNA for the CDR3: TGTGCCACCAGTGAGCTAGCGGGAGAGGTAAATGAGCAGTTCTTC. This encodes CATSELAGEVNEQFF.

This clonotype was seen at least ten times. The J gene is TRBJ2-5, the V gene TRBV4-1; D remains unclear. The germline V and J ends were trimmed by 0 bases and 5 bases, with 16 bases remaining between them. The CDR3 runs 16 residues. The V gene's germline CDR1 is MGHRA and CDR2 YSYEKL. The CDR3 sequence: CASSQEDWSGLETQYF. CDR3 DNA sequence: TGCGCCAGCAGCCAAGAAGATTGGTCTGGTTTGGAGACCCAGTACTTC.

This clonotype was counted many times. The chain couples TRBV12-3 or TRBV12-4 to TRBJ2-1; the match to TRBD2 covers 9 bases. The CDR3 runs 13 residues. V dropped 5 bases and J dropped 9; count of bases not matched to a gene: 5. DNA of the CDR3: TGTGCCAGCAGTGTGTTGCGGGAGGGTGAGCAGTTCTTC. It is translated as CASSVLREGEQFF.

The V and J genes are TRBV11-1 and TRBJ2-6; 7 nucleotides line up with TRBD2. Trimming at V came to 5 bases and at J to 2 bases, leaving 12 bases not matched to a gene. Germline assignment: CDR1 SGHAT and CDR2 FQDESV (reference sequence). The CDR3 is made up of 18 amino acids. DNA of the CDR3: TGTGCCAGCAGCCCCAGGTGGCGGGGGAACGCTGGGGCCAACGTCCTGACTTTC. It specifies CASSPRWRGNAGANVLTF.

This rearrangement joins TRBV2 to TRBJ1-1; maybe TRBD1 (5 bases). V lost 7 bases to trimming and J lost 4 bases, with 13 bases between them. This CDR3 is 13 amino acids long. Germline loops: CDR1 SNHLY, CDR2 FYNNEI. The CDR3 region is CASTPGGSTEAFF. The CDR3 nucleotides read TGTGCCAGCACCCCTGGGGGTAGCACTGAAGCTTTCTTT.

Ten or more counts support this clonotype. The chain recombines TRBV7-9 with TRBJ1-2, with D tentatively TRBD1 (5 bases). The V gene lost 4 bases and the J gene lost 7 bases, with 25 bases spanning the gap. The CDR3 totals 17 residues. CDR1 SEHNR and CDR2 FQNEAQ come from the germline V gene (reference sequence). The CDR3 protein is CASSSTLRDPYSSGYTF. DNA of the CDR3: TGTGCCAGCAGCTCAACCCTCCGGGACCCCTACTCTTCTGGCTACACCTTC. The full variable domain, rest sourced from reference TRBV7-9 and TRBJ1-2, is DTGVSQNPRHKITKRGQNVTFRCDPISEHNRLYWYRQTLGQGPEFLTYFQNEAQLEKSRLLSDRFSAERPKGSFSTLEIQRTEQGDSAMYLCASSSTLRDPYSSGYTFGSGTRLTVV.

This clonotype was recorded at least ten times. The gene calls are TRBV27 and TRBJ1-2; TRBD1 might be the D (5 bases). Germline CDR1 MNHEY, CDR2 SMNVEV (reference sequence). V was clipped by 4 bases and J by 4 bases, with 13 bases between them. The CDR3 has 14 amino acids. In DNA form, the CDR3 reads TGTGCCAGCAGTTCCCAAAGGGACGGCTATGGCTACACCTTC. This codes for CASSSQRDGYGYTF.

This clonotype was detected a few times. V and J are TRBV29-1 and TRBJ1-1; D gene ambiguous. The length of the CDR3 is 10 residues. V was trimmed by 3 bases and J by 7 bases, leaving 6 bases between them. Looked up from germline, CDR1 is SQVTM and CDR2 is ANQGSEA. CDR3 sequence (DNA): TGCAGCGTTGATAAGGGTGAAGCTTTCTTT. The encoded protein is CSVDKGEAFF. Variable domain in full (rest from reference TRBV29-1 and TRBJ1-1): SAVISQKPSRDICQRGTSLTIQCQVDSQVTMMFWYRQQPGQSLTLIATANQGSEATYESGFVIDKFPISRPNLTFSTLTVSNMSPEDSSIYLCSVDKGEAFFGQGTRLTVV.

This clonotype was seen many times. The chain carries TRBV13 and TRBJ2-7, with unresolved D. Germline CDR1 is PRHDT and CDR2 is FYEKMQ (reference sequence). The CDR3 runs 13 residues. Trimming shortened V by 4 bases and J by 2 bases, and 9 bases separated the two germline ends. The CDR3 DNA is TGTGCCAGCAGCTCCCGTTTGGCCTACGAGCAGTACTTC. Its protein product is CASSSRLAYEQYF.

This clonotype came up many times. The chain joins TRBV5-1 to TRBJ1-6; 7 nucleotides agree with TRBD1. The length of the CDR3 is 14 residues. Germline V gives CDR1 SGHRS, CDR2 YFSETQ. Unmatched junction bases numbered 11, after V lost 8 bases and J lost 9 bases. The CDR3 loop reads CASSKTGLRSPLHF. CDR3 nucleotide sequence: TGCGCCAGTTCAAAGACAGGGCTCCGTTCACCCCTCCACTTT.

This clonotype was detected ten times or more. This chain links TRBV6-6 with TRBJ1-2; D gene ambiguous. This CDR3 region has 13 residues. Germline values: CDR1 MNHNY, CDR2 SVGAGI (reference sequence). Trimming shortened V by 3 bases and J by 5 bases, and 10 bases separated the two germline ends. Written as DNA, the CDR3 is TGTGCCAGCAGTTATGGTAGCGGTTATGGCTACACCTTC. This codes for CASSYGSGYGYTF.

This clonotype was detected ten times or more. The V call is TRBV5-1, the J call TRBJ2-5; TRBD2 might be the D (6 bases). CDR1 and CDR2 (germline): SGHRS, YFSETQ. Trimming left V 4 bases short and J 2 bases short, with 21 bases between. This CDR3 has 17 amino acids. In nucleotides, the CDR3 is TGCGCCAGCAGCCTAAACTACCCACGGGGGAAGCAAGAGACCCAGTACTTC. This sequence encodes CASSLNYPRGKQETQYF. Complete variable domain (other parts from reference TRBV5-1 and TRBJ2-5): KAGVTQTPRYLIKTRGQQVTLSCSPISGHRSVSWYQQTPGQGLQFLFEYFSETQRNKGNFPGRFSGRQFSNSRSEMNVSTLELGDSALYLCASSLNYPRGKQETQYFGPGTRLLVL.

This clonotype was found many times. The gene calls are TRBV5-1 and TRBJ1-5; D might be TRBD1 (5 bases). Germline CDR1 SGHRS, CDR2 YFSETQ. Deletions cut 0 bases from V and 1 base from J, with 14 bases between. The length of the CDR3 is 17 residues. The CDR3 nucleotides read TGCGCCAGCAGCTTGGATGGGGCGGTAGGGAGCAATCAGCCCCAGCATTTT. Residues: CASSLDGAVGSNQPQHF.